The present T cell receptor (beta chain) was sequenced within a study of post-analysis software for immune sequencing data. Turning to the study itself: Recorded disease courses covered relapsing-remitting, secondary progressive and progressive-relapsing multiple sclerosis. Some patients had no subtype annotation.

This CDR3 comprises 12 residues. The germline gives CDR1 SQVTM, CDR2 ANQGSEA. Trimming took 7 bases from V and 5 from J, leaving 14 bases between them. Findings and limits, study-wide: In multiple sclerosis, normalized Chao1 diversity was significantly below that of controls. In patients, about five TRBV segments were more frequent than in controls, with TRBV5-6, TRBV5-1 and TRBV20-1 among them.

Turning to this clonotype: Its antigen remains unidentified.

Each TCR beta cDNA library carried unique molecular identifiers. TCRdb reprocessed the PCR reads via MiXCR and lists one record per CDR3 protein. This sample has hundreds of thousands of distinct CDR3 sequences, with roughly three fifths found just once. This TCR was sampled from a girl aged 2-10 years with multiple sclerosis. The rearrangement joins TRBV29-1 to TRBJ1-1; D ambiguous. Sequenced material: blood. The CDR3 nucleotides read TGCAGCGCCTCGGGGTTGGGAACTGAAGCTTTCTTT. Protein sequence: CSASGLGTEAFF.